This T cell receptor beta chain originates from a study of blood T cell repertoires in COVID-19. Using immunoSEQ multiplex PCR, the repertoire was profiled, and TCRdb retains in-frame clones only, with some absent. The sample consists of 180,000 or so clones, roughly 85% of them appearing once. Trimming pared 3 bases from V and 8 bases from J, leaving 19 bases between. The germline gives CDR1 LGHNA, CDR2 YSLEER. The CDR3 spans 16 residues. The sequence was collected from a woman over 75 with acute or convalescent COVID-19. Sequenced sample: peripheral blood. The V gene is TRBV4-3, the J gene TRBJ1-4; weak D call: TRBD1 (5 bases). The CDR3 DNA follows: TGCGCCAGCAGCCAGGACTGGGGGGGACGCTTCGAAAAACTGTTTTTT. Translation gives CASSQDWGGRFEKLFF.